This entry lists 17 T cell receptor beta chains sequenced from one sample in a study of blood T cell repertoires in COVID-19 (dated by TCRdb to 2020 to 2022). The library was prepared using the immunoSEQ multiplex PCR assay. What TCRdb holds here is the immuneACCESS table cut down to in-frame rearrangements. Part of the clones is not present; checked against another copy, under half of the missing clones reflect an unresolved V gene, and the others are unexplained. The sample table contains roughly 500,000 clones; only one count was recorded for approximately 86% of them. Jointly, the top ten make up just over 8% of the sample. Sequencing was performed on PBMCs or T cells enriched from blood (not recorded which). These receptors originate from a woman aged 55 to 70 who had recovered from COVID-19.

V and J are TRBV6-2 or TRBV6-3 and TRBJ2-5; a weak D match, TRBD2 (6 bases). The germline V and J ends were trimmed by 2 bases and 5 bases, with 12 bases remaining between them. This CDR3 has 14 amino acids. Germline CDR1 reads MNHEY; CDR2 reads SVGEGT. For the CDR3, the DNA is TGTGCCAGCAGTTACGGGGGGTTAGGCGAGACCCAGTACTTC. It is translated as CASSYGGLGETQYF.

The V call is TRBV6-5, the J call TRBJ1-5, with D uncertain. The V end was cut by 6 bases, the J end by 0 bases, with 6 bases between. Germline V gene sequence: CDR1 MNHEY, CDR2 SVGAGI. The length of the CDR3 is 13 residues. CDR3 coding DNA: TGTGCCAGCAGGTATTATAGCAATCAGCCCCAGCATTTT. Translated: CASRYYSNQPQHF.

This chain joins TRBV28 and TRBJ1-6; TRBD1 agrees at 8 bases. V trimming: 5 bases; J trimming: 6 bases; junction bases outside the gene matches: 6. CDR1 MDHEN and CDR2 SYDVKM come from the germline V gene. This CDR3 contains 15 residues. CDR3 protein: CASSPFGQGNSPLHF. DNA for the CDR3: TGTGCCAGCAGTCCATTTGGACAGGGTAATTCACCCCTCCACTTT.

The chain combines TRBV27 with TRBJ1-6; D call uncertain. CDR1 MNHEY and CDR2 SMNVEV come from the germline V gene (reference sequence). This CDR3 contains 12 residues. V was cut by 5 bases and J by 4 bases, with 3 bases left in between. In nucleotides, the CDR3 is TGTGCCAGCAGTGCGTATAATTCACCCCTCCACTTT. As protein: CASSAYNSPLHF.

The chain carries TRBV18 and TRBJ2-3; D may be TRBD1 (6 bases). Germline CDR1 and CDR2: KGHSH and LQKENI. V lost 6 bases and J 2 bases, leaving 15 bases between the germline ends. The CDR3 extends over 15 amino acids. In DNA, the CDR3 is TGTGCCAGCTCCCTACTCACAGGGTACACAGATACGCAGTATTTT. Protein: CASSLLTGYTDTQYF.

The chain couples TRBV30 to TRBJ2-7, with 7 nucleotides matching TRBD1. CDR1 and CDR2 (germline): GTSNPN, SVGIG (reference sequence). The CDR3 has 14 residues. The junction had 12 bases not matched to a gene; V was cut back by 4 bases and J by 6 bases. The chain's CDR3 is CAWTRDRVVSEQYF. The CDR3 DNA follows: TGTGCCTGGACACGAGACAGGGTGGTATCCGAGCAGTACTTC.

The chain recombines TRBV15 with TRBJ1-4; no firm D call. Germline CDR1 LNHNV, CDR2 YYDKDF (reference sequence). V was clipped by 4 bases and J by 0 bases, with 9 bases between them. CDR3 length equals 15 residues. The CDR3 DNA reads as TGTGCCACCAGCAAACAGTCTGCAACTAATGAAAAACTGTTTTTT. It codes for CATSKQSATNEKLFF. Variable domain in full (rest from reference TRBV15 and TRBJ1-4): DAMVIQNPRYQVTQFGKPVTLSCSQTLNHNVMYWYQQKSSQAPKLLFHYYDKDFNNEADTPDNFQSRRPNTSFCFLDIRSPGLGDTAMYLCATSKQSATNEKLFFGSGTQLSVL.

This chain uses TRBV5-1 with TRBJ2-5, with D perhaps TRBD2 (5 bases). V was clipped by 2 bases and J by 2 bases, with 10 bases between them. From germline, CDR1 is SGHRS and CDR2 YFSETQ. The CDR3 is made up of 14 amino acids. The CDR3 here is CASSFPGIQETQYF. Here the CDR3 DNA reads TGCGCCAGCAGCTTTCCGGGGATTCAAGAGACCCAGTACTTC. Combining the CDR3 with reference TRBV5-1 and TRBJ2-5 gives the whole variable domain KAGVTQTPRYLIKTRGQQVTLSCSPISGHRSVSWYQQTPGQGLQFLFEYFSETQRNKGNFPGRFSGRQFSNSRSEMNVSTLELGDSALYLCASSFPGIQETQYFGPGTRLLVL.

The chain combines TRBV6-5 with TRBJ2-3; D may be TRBD2 (5 bases). The germline gives CDR1 MNHEY, CDR2 SVGAGI. The CDR3 extends over 14 amino acids. V lost 7 bases and J 0 bases, leaving 11 bases between the germline ends. The CDR3 DNA follows: TGTGCCAGCATTCGGGGATCTAGCACAGATACGCAGTATTTT. This codes for CASIRGSSTDTQYF.

The V and J genes are TRBV4-1 and TRBJ1-4, with 7 bases lining up with TRBD1. J gave up 8 bases and V 0 bases, and 9 bases lay outside the gene matches. The CDR3 has 16 residues. Germline V gene lookup returns CDR1 MGHRA and CDR2 YSYEKL. The CDR3 here is CASSQDWGQGDEKLFF. DNA for the CDR3: TGCGCCAGCAGCCAAGATTGGGGGCAGGGGGACGAAAAACTGTTTTTT.

The rearrangement uses TRBV24-1 and TRBJ1-1; no firm D call. The CDR3 has 11 amino acids. From germline, CDR1 is KGHDR and CDR2 SFDVKD. V was cut by 10 bases and J by 4 bases, with 9 bases left in between. In DNA form, the CDR3 reads TGTGCCACTGACTCGGGCACTGAAGCTTTCTTT. Translation gives CATDSGTEAFF.

This clone has only a few counts. This chain links TRBV6-5 with TRBJ1-5, with D perhaps TRBD1 (6 bases). This CDR3 has 15 residues. Germline lookup yields CDR1 MNHEY and CDR2 SVGAGI. CDR3 residues: CALREADSPGGPQHF. CDR3 bases: TGTGCACTGCGGGAAGCGGACAGCCCGGGGGGGCCCCAGCATTTT.

The chain links TRBV7-7 to TRBJ2-3, with a possible D match to TRBD2 (6 bases). CDR3 length equals 17 residues. V shed 5 bases and J shed 2 bases, with 20 bases lying between them. Per the germline V gene, CDR1 is SSHAT and CDR2 is FNYEAQ (reference sequence). DNA of the CDR3: TGTGCCAGCAGCCCATCTCTAGCGTTGCTTAACACAGATACGCAGTATTTT. Its protein is CASSPSLALLNTDTQYF. Based on the CDR3 plus reference TRBV7-7 and TRBJ2-3, the full variable domain is GAGVSQSPRYKVTKRGQDVTLRCDPISSHATLYWYQQALGQGPEFLTYFNYEAQPDKSGLPSDRFSAERPEGSISTLTIQRTEQRDSAMYRCASSPSLALLNTDTQYFGPGTRLTVL.

The V call is TRBV18, the J call TRBJ2-3; maybe TRBD2 (6 bases). The CDR3 has 17 amino acids. The germline gives CDR1 KGHSH, CDR2 LQKENI. Trimming removed 5 bases at V and 4 bases at J, with 22 bases between. The chain's CDR3 is CASSSTPNGGSSDTQYF. CDR3 DNA sequence: TGTGCCAGCTCATCCACGCCCAATGGGGGGAGCTCAGATACGCAGTATTTT.

This chain links TRBV3-1 (or the pseudogene TRBV3-2) with TRBJ2-7; no clear D. The CDR3 has 15 amino acids. Germline CDR1 and CDR2: LGHDT and YNNKEL (reference sequence). Trimming took off 0 bases at V and 2 bases at J, with 11 bases between the two ends. Written as DNA, the CDR3 is TGTGCCAGCAGCCAAGACTGGGCAGCCACCTACGAGCAGTACTTC. The encoded protein is CASSQDWAATYEQYF.

This chain uses TRBV18 with TRBJ2-1; the match to TRBD2 covers 12 bases. This CDR3 contains 17 residues. Germline trimming cut 3 bases from V and 10 bases from J; bases unmatched to any gene: 13. Per the germline V gene, CDR1 is KGHSH and CDR2 is LQKENI. Here the CDR3 reads CASSPPGLAGSRGEQFF. The CDR3 nucleotides are TGTGCCAGCTCACCTCCGGGACTAGCGGGTTCTCGAGGAGAGCAGTTCTTC.

V gene TRBV2 combines with J gene TRBJ2-1; 7 bases map to TRBD1. The V gene end was trimmed by 7 bases and the J gene end by 2 bases; junction bases not matched to a gene: 8. The germline CDR1 and CDR2 sequences are SNHLY and FYNNEI. The CDR3 has 15 residues. The CDR3 DNA reads TGTGCCAGCACCCGGGACAGTGCAGCCTACAATGAGCAGTTCTTC. This encodes CASTRDSAAYNEQFF.